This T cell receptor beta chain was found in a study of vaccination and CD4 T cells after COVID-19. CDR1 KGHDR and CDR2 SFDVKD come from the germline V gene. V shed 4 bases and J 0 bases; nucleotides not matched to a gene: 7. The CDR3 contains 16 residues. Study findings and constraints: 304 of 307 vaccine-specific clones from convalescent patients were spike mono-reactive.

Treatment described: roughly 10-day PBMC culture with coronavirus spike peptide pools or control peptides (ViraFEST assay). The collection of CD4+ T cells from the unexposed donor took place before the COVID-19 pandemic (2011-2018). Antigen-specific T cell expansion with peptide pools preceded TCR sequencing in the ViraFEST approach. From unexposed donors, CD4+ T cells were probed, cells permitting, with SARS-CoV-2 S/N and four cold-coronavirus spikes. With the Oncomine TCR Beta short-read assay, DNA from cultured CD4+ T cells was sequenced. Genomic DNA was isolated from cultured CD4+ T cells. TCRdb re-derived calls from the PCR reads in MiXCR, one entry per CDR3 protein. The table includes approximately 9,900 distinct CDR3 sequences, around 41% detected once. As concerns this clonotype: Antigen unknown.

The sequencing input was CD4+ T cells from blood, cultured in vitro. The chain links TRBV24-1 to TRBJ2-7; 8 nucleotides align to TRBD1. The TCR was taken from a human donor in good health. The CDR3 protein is CATSDSGTGDSYEQYF. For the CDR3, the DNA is TGTGCCACCAGTGACTCCGGGACAGGTGACTCCTACGAGCAGTACTTC.